Listed here are 26 T cell receptor beta chains from one sample, sequenced in a study of coeliac disease. TCRdb's copy holds only in-frame clones and misses some; the assay was immunoSEQ multiplex PCR. The sample records about 3,700 clones, roughly 70% being singletons. General observations from the study: Active celiac intraepithelial and lamina propria samples had lower TRB and TRG clonality than control samples.

These receptors' targets are unknown. The sample was intraepithelial lymphocytes from the gut. The receptors here all came from a woman in her fifties or sixties with active celiac disease.

This clone has only a few counts. This sequence joins TRBV4-2 and TRBJ2-1; no definite D call. The CDR3 is made up of 15 amino acids. The V and J ends lost 0 bases and 8 bases respectively, with 14 bases between them. Germline CDR1 is LGHNA and CDR2 is YNFKEQ. CDR3 DNA sequence: TGTGCCAGCAGCCAAGAAAAGGTGACCCAGGATGAGCAGTTCTTC. Its protein product is CASSQEKVTQDEQFF.

J is TRBJ2-2 and V is TRBV28, with D possibly TRBD2 on 5 matching bases. V dropped 5 bases and J dropped 0 bases, with 10 bases sitting between them. In germline, CDR1 is MDHEN, CDR2 SYDVKM. CDR3 size: 15 residues. CDR3 amino acids: CASSPEVANTGELFF. The CDR3 nucleotides read TGTGCCAGCAGTCCGGAGGTGGCGAACACCGGGGAGCTGTTTTTT.

The chain uses TRBV18 and TRBJ1-4; TRBD1 matches at 7 bases. The CDR3 sequence is 16 residues long. Germline V gene data show CDR1 as KGHSH and CDR2 as LQKENI. Trimming took 4 bases from V and 2 from J; bases not matched to a gene: 7. Here the CDR3 reads CASSLSGQATNEKLFF. CDR3 DNA: TGTGCCAGCTCACTTTCAGGACAGGCGACTAATGAAAAACTGTTTTTT.

This chain links TRBV9 with TRBJ1-2, with D possibly matching TRBD1 (6 bases). Deletions cut 0 bases from V and 11 bases from J, with 17 bases between. The CDR3 loop spans 14 amino acids. CDR1 is SGDLS, CDR2 YYNGEE, per germline. The CDR3 DNA is TGTGCCAGCAGCGTAGTATCCGGCAGTACAGGGTACACCTTC. The encoded protein is CASSVVSGSTGYTF.

The chain carries TRBV19 and TRBJ2-5; D is unclear. The germline V and J ends were trimmed by 5 bases and 7 bases, with 11 bases remaining between them. CDR3 length: 12 amino acids. The germline CDR1 and CDR2 sequences are LNHDA and SQIVND (reference sequence). The CDR3 spells CASSADRGTQYF. As DNA, the CDR3 is TGTGCCAGTAGTGCGGATAGAGGGACCCAGTACTTC.

The rearrangement uses TRBV7-2 and TRBJ1-6; D might be TRBD1 (6 bases). CDR3 length equals 15 residues. With 2 bases removed from V and 8 bases from J, the gap between germline ends came to 13 bases. The germline V gene encodes CDR1 SGHTA and CDR2 FQGNSA. The CDR3, as DNA: TGTGCCAGCAGCTTATATCTAAACAGGGATTCACCCCTCCACTTT. Amino acids: CASSLYLNRDSPLHF.

This clone was seen only a few times. The chain couples TRBV6-6 to TRBJ1-3; tentatively, D is TRBD1 (6 bases). Per germline, CDR1 MNHNY and CDR2 SVGAGI (reference sequence). There are 15 residues in the CDR3. V lost 10 bases and J lost 4, with 20 bases in between. CDR3 residues: CATSARKGQGNTIYF. The CDR3 nucleotides read TGTGCCACCTCCGCCCGAAAAGGACAGGGAAACACCATATATTTT.

The V call is TRBV18, the J call TRBJ2-3; TRBD2 matches 10 bases. Trimming removed 3 bases from V and 4 bases from J; junction bases left unmatched: 16. CDR3 length equals 19 residues. Germline CDR1 KGHSH, CDR2 LQKENI. CDR3 nucleotides: TGTGCCAGCTCACCGCTCCTAGCGGGGGATTCGAGGGGCCCAGATACGCAGTATTTT. Protein: CASSPLLAGDSRGPDTQYF.

V and J are TRBV28 and TRBJ2-5; 7 bases are a match to TRBD2. The CDR3 runs to 16 residues. The germline V gene encodes CDR1 MDHEN and CDR2 SYDVKM. With 4 bases clipped from V and 4 bases from J, the junction kept 12 bases outside the gene matches. CDR3 amino acids: CASSSQTGGSSETQYF. In nucleotides, the CDR3 is TGTGCCAGCAGTTCACAAACGGGGGGAAGTTCAGAGACCCAGTACTTC.

The CDR3: CASSQDGQTERPYGYTF. CDR3 coding DNA: TGTGCCAGCAGCCAAGATGGACAGACGGAACGACCATATGGCTACACCTTC. This chain uses TRBV4-2 with TRBJ1-2; possible D gene TRBD1, 6 bases. The CDR3 extends over 17 amino acids. Trimming left V 0 bases short and J 5 bases short, with 19 bases between. The germline gives CDR1 LGHNA, CDR2 YNFKEQ.

The CDR3 DNA follows: TGTGCCAGCAGCCCGGGAGGGGCCCAGGAGCTGTTTTTT. This sequence encodes CASSPGGAQELFF. This chain uses TRBV11-3 with TRBJ2-2, with 8 bases identical to TRBD2. This CDR3 has 13 residues. The V segment lost 5 bases and the J segment 10 bases; nucleotides outside the gene matches: 6. Per the germline V gene, CDR1 is SGHNT and CDR2 is YENEEA.

The genes are TRBV7-8 and TRBJ2-1; TRBD2 is a possible D gene (5 bases). CDR1 SGHVS and CDR2 FQNEAQ come from the germline V gene. The V end was cut by 4 bases, the J end by 3 bases, with 16 bases between. The CDR3 sequence is 16 residues long. The CDR3 sequence is CASSSLSRRGYNEQFF. CDR3 DNA: TGTGCCAGCAGCTCACTTAGTCGTCGGGGCTACAATGAGCAGTTCTTC.

V gene TRBV18 combines with J gene TRBJ1-1; tentative D call: TRBD1 (6 bases). The CDR3 consists of 15 residues. Trimming stripped 1 base from V and 1 base from J, with 10 bases between. From germline, CDR1 is KGHSH and CDR2 LQKENI. CDR3 DNA sequence: TGTGCCAGCTCACCACTATGGACAGAGAACACTGAAGCTTTCTTT. It encodes CASSPLWTENTEAFF.

This clone has only a few counts. The chain has TRBV7-9 and TRBJ2-3; no definite D call. The CDR3 consists of 15 residues. Trimming took off 1 base at V and 0 bases at J, with 8 bases between the two ends. Germline V CDR1 and CDR2: SEHNR, FQNEAQ (reference sequence). The CDR3 reads CASSLGVTSTDTQYF. The CDR3 DNA sequence: TGTGCCAGCAGCTTAGGGGTGACTAGCACAGATACGCAGTATTTT.

CDR3 region: CASSLPDTNTEAFF. In nucleotides, the CDR3 is TGTGCCAGCAGCCTTCCCGACACCAACACTGAAGCTTTCTTT. This chain joins TRBV7-6 and TRBJ1-1; D unclear. This CDR3 comprises 14 residues. Germline CDR1 is SGHVS and CDR2 is FNYEAQ. The V gene lost 5 bases and the J gene lost 2 bases, with 12 bases spanning the gap.

J is TRBJ2-5 and V is TRBV30; 9 bases are shared with TRBD2. The CDR3 sequence is 14 residues long. CDR1 GTSNPN and CDR2 SVGIG come from the germline V gene (reference sequence). V shed 2 bases and J 5 bases; nucleotides not matched to a gene: 6. CDR3 nucleotide sequence: TGTGCCTGGAGTTCTGCGGGGGGGCGGGAGACCCAGTACTTC. Translated: CAWSSAGGRETQYF.

A remark on this clone: At one end the junction does not follow the germline gene, possibly because of a read error. J is TRBJ2-7 and V is TRBV7-7, with 9 positions matching TRBD1. Germline V gives CDR1 SSHAT, CDR2 FNYEAQ (reference sequence). The CDR3 length is 15 residues. The CDR3 spells CASSLGTGTGYEQYF. The CDR3 DNA reads as TGTGCTAGCAGCCTCGGGACAGGGACTGGCTACGAGCAGTACTTC.

This chain joins TRBV6-5 and TRBJ1-2; TRBD1 matches 7 bases. Per germline, CDR1 MNHEY and CDR2 SVGAGI. The CDR3 consists of 15 residues. V shed 4 bases, J shed 6 bases, and the junction held 11 bases outside the gene matches. The CDR3 DNA sequence: TGTGCCAGCAGTTCACCCCATAAACAGGGGAATGGCTACACCTTC. This gives the protein CASSSPHKQGNGYTF.

CDR3 protein: CASRGTSDRGETQYF. CDR3 bases: TGCGCCAGCCGTGGGACTAGCGACCGCGGAGAGACCCAGTACTTC. The chain carries TRBV5-1 and TRBJ2-5; 10 bases line up with TRBD2. The germline V gene has CDR1 SGHRS and CDR2 YFSETQ. Trimming at V came to 7 bases and at J to 4 bases, leaving 10 bases not matched to a gene. CDR3 length: 15 amino acids.

In its sample, this clone is large (0.1 to 1%). This chain connects TRBV6-1 to TRBJ1-4, with D maybe TRBD1 (6 bases). Per the germline V gene, CDR1 is MNHNS and CDR2 is SASEGT. Trimming left V 1 base short and J 8 bases short, with 14 bases between. This CDR3 region has 15 residues. The CDR3 region is CASSEVAGAWEKLFF. CDR3 bases: TGTGCCAGCAGTGAAGTGGCGGGGGCTTGGGAAAAACTGTTTTTT.

This clone was seen more than once but under ten times. This sequence joins TRBV7-9 and TRBJ1-2; D uncertain. Per the germline V gene, CDR1 is SEHNR and CDR2 is FQNEAQ (reference sequence). The CDR3 consists of 12 residues. V was clipped by 5 bases and J by 5 bases, with 9 bases between them. CDR3 in amino acids: CASSPTAYGYTF. In DNA form, the CDR3 reads TGTGCCAGCAGCCCGACTGCGTATGGCTACACCTTC.

The chain uses TRBV4-3 and TRBJ2-7; 9 bases match TRBD2. With 0 bases clipped from V and 3 bases from J, the junction kept 6 bases outside the gene matches. This CDR3 is built from 16 residues. CDR1 LGHNA and CDR2 YSLEER come from the germline V gene. The CDR3 nucleotides are TGCGCCAGCAGCCAAGATTTAGCGGGAGTCTTCTACGAGCAGTACTTC. The encoded protein is CASSQDLAGVFYEQYF.

The CDR3 protein is CASSYGQGEAFF. CDR3 bases: TGCGCCAGCAGCTATGGACAGGGCGAAGCTTTCTTT. The rearrangement uses TRBV5-1 and TRBJ1-1, with 8 nucleotides matching TRBD1. CDR3 length equals 12 residues. Germline V gives CDR1 SGHRS, CDR2 YFSETQ. The junction had 3 bases not matched to a gene; V was cut back by 3 bases and J by 8 bases. The full variable domain, its missing parts supplied by reference TRBV5-1 and TRBJ1-1, is KAGVTQTPRYLIKTRGQQVTLSCSPISGHRSVSWYQQTPGQGLQFLFEYFSETQRNKGNFPGRFSGRQFSNSRSEMNVSTLELGDSALYLCASSYGQGEAFFGQGTRLTVV.

The V and J genes are TRBV30 and TRBJ1-4, with 7 bases aligning to TRBD1. J lost 1 base, V lost 3 bases, and 8 bases had no gene match. The CDR3 sequence is 16 residues long. Germline V lookup: CDR1 GTSNPN, CDR2 SVGIG (reference sequence). CDR3 nucleotides: TGTGCCTGGAGCGCAGGGGGGTTGGGAACTAATGAAAAACTGTTTTTT. Protein product: CAWSAGGLGTNEKLFF.

The V and J genes are TRBV9 and TRBJ2-3; D gene uncertain. The CDR3 has 12 residues. V lost 3 bases and J 7 bases, leaving 9 bases between the germline ends. CDR1 is SGDLS, CDR2 YYNGEE, per germline. The CDR3 nucleotides read TGTGCCAGCAGCGGACACTTGAATACGCAGTATTTT. Amino acid sequence: CASSGHLNTQYF. The full variable domain, rest sourced from reference TRBV9 and TRBJ2-3, is DSGVTQTPKHLITATGQRVTLRCSPRSGDLSVYWYQQSLDQGLQFLIQYYNGEERAKGNILERFSAQQFPDLHSELNLSSLELGDSALYFCASSGHLNTQYFGPGTRLTVL.

The chain joins TRBV21-1 to TRBJ1-4; the DNA was not used to check the table's D call, TRBD1. TRBV21-1 is a pseudogene. This CDR3 has 13 residues. The CDR3 sequence: CASSMGRKEKLFF. The CDR3 DNA follows: TGTGCCAGCAGCATGGGCAGGAAGGAAAAACTGTTTTTT.